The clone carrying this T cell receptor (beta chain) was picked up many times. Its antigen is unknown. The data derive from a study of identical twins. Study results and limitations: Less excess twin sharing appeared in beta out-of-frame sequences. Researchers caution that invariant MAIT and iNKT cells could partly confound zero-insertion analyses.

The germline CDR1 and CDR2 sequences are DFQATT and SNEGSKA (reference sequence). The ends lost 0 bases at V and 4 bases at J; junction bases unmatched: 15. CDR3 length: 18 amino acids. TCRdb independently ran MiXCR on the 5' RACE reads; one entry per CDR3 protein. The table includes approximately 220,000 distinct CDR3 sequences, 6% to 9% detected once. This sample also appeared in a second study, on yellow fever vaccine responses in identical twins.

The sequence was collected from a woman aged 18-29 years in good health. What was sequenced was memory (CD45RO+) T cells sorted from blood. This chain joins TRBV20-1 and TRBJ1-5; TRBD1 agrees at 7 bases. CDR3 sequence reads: CSARDQGGPSPPNQPQHF. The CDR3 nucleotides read TGCAGTGCTAGAGATCAGGGGGGACCCTCCCCTCCTAATCAGCCCCAGCATTTT.